This TCR beta chain is drawn from a study of shared clonotypes between healthy human individuals. Study-wide context: Per donor, CD8 memory used one plate, CD8 naive used two, CD4 memory used three and CD4 naive used three. Study-wide results and caveats: Donors were few, which limited the genetic and exposure-history diversity represented. Apart from blood, nothing was sampled; tissue repertoires likely differ.

This clone was recorded once. Its target is unknown. Sequencing used immunoSEQ multiplex PCR; TCRdb keeps in-frame clones, though not all of them. Of around 2.5 million clones in the sample, roughly 93% were seen once. The CDR3 spans 16 residues. Germline V gives CDR1 SNHLY, CDR2 FYNNEI. Trimming took off 7 bases at V and 4 bases at J, with 19 bases between the two ends. The specimen was naive CD4+ T cells from PBMCs. Documented subset: CD45RA+ positively selected. This receptor was taken from a man aged 18 to 29 in good health. Some clones in this sample may be carry-over from other donors' samples. The rearrangement joins TRBV2 to TRBJ2-2; D is unclear. The CDR3 nucleotides are TGTGCCAGCAACTACGGTGTGGGATCTTTCACCGGGGAGCTGTTTTTT. Its translation is CASNYGVGSFTGELFF.